The rows below give T cell receptor beta chains drawn from one sample of a study of blood T cell repertoires in COVID-19. Measured with immunoSEQ multiplex PCR; TCRdb has only the in-frame clones, and not every one. The sample shows 150,000 to 160,000 clones, 75% to 90% of them seen only once. The specimen sequenced was peripheral blood. The source is a woman between 35 and 50 years old with acute or convalescent COVID-19. CDR3s include the opening cysteine and the closing phenylalanine or tryptophan. The D gene is left open where the match is weak. Clone size is shown for a subset of rows, as once, few, many or a class of expanded clone.

J: TRBJ1-1
D: -
V: TRBV10-3
size: -
CDR3: CAISESLPGNTEAFF
DNA: TGTGCCATCAGTGAGTCCTTGCCAGGTAACACTGAAGCTTTCTTT

J: TRBJ2-7
D: TRBD1
V: TRBV6-6
size: once
CDR3: CASSYSTGGDYEQYF
DNA: TGTGCCAGCAGTTACTCGACAGGGGGAGACTACGAGCAGTACTTC

J: TRBJ2-7
D: TRBD2
V: TRBV28
size: once
CDR3: CASSSGGVPYEQYF
DNA: TGTGCCAGCAGTTCGGGAGGGGTTCCTTACGAGCAGTACTTC

J: TRBJ1-1
D: -
V: TRBV10-3
size: -
CDR3: CAIRGVSMNTEAFF
DNA: TGTGCCATCAGAGGGGTCTCCATGAACACTGAAGCTTTCTTT

J: TRBJ2-7
D: TRBD1
V: TRBV3-1/TRBV3-2
size: -
CDR3: CASSQQGDGEQYF
DNA: TGTGCCAGCAGCCAACAGGGGGACGGCGAGCAGTACTTC

J: TRBJ1-6
D: TRBD1
V: TRBV30
size: -
CDR3: CAWSHPGGSYNSPLHF
DNA: TGTGCCTGGAGTCATCCAGGGGGCTCCTATAATTCACCCCTCCACTTT

J: TRBJ1-2
D: -
V: TRBV27
size: -
CDR3: CASSLSGKTNYGYTF
DNA: TGTGCCAGCAGTTTAAGCGGGAAAACTAACTATGGCTACACCTTC

J: TRBJ1-1
D: -
V: TRBV6-1
size: -
CDR3: CASSEPPGNTEAFF
DNA: TGTGCCAGCAGTGAACCCCCAGGGAACACTGAAGCTTTCTTT

J: TRBJ2-3
D: TRBD1
V: TRBV5-4
size: -
CDR3: CASIDRARTDTQYF
DNA: TGTGCCAGCATAGACAGGGCCCGCACAGATACGCAGTATTTT

J: TRBJ2-7
D: -
V: TRBV15
size: -
CDR3: CATSRPTDYEQYF
DNA: TGTGCCACCAGCAGGCCCACAGACTACGAGCAGTACTTC

J: TRBJ1-6
D: -
V: TRBV7-6
size: -
CDR3: CASSIQSSYNSPLHF
DNA: TGTGCCAGCAGCATACAGAGCTCCTATAATTCACCCCTCCACTTT